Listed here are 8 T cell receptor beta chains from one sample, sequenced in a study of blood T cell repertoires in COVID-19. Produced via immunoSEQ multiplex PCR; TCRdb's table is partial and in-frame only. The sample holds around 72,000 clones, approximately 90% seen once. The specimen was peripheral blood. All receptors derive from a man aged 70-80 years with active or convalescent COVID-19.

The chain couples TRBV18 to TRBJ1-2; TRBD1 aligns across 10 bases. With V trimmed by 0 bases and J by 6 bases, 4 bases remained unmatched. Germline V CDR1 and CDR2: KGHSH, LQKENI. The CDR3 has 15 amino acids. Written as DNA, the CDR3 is TGTGCCAGCTCACCACCCGGGACAGGGGACCATGGCTACACCTTC. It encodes CASSPPGTGDHGYTF.

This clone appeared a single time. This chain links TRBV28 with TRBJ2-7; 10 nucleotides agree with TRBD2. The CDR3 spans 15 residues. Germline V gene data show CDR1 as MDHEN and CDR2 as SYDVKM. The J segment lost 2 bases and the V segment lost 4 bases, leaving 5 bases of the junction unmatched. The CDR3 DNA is TGTGCCAGCAGTTCACCTACTAGCGGGACCTACGAGCAGTACTTC. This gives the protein CASSSPTSGTYEQYF.

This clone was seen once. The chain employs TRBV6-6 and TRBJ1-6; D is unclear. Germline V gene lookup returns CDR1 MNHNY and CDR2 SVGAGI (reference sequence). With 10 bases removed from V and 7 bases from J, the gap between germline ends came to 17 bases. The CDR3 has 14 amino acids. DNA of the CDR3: TGTGCCACCCTCGAGCCCGGGTACAATTCACCCCTCCACTTT. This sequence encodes CATLEPGYNSPLHF.

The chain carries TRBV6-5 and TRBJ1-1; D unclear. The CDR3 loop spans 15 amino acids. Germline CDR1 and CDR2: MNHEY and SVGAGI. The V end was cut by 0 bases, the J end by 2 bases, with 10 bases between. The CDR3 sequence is CASSYSMQFNTEAFF. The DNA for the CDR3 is TGTGCCAGCAGTTACTCGATGCAGTTTAACACTGAAGCTTTCTTT.

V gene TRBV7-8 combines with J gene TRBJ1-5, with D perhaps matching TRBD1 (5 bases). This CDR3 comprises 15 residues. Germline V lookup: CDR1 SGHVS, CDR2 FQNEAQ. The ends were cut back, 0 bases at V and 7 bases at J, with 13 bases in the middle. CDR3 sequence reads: CASSLAAGPQQPQHF. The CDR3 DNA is TGTGCCAGCAGCTTAGCGGCAGGGCCGCAGCAGCCCCAGCATTTT.

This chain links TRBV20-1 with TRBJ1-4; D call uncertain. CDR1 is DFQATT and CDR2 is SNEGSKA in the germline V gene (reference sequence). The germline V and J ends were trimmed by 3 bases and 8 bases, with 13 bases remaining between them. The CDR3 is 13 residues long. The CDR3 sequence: CSASQAAGEKLFF. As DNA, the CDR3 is TGCAGTGCTAGTCAAGCTGCCGGGGAAAAACTGTTTTTT.

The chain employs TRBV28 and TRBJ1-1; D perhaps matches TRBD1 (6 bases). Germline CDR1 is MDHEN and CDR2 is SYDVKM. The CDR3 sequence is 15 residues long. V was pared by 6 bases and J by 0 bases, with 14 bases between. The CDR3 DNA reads TGTGCCAGCAGAGAGGAGGACAGAATGAACACTGAAGCTTTCTTT. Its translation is CASREEDRMNTEAFF.

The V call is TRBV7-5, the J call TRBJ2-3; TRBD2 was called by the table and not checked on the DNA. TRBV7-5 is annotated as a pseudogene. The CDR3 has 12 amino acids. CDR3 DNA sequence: TGTGCCAGAGGCCCCCGGGGAGATACGCAGTATTTT. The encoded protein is CARGPRGDTQYF.